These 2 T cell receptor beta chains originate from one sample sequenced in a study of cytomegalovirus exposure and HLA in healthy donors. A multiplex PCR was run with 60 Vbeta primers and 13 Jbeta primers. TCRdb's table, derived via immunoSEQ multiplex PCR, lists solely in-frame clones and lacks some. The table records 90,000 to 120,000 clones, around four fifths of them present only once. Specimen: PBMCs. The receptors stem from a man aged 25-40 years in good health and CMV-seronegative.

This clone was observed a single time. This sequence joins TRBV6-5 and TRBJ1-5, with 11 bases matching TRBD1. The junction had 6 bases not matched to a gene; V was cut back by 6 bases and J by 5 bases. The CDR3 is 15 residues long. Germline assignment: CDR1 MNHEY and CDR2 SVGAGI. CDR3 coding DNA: TGTGCCAGCAGCCGGACAGGGGGCGACGATCAGCCCCAGCATTTT. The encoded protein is CASSRTGGDDQPQHF.

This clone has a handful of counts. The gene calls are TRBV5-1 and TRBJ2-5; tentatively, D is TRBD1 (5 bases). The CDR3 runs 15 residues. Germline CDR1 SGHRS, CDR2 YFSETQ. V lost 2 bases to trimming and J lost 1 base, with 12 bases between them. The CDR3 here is CASSFRRQSQETQYF. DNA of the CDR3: TGCGCCAGCAGCTTCCGTCGACAGTCCCAAGAGACCCAGTACTTC.